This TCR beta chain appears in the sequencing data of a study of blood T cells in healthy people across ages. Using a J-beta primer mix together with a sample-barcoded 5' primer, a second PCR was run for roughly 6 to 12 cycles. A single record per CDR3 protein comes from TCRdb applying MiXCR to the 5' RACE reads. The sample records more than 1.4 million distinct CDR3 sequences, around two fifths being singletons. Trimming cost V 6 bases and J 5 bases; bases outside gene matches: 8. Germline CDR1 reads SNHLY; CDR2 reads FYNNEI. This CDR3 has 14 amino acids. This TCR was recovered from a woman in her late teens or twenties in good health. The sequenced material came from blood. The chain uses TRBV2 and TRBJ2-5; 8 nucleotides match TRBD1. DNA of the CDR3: TGTGCCAGCAGGAAGGGACAGGCCATGGAGACCCAGTACTTC. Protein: CASRKGQAMETQYF.